The present T cell receptor (beta chain) was sequenced within a study of cytomegalovirus exposure and HLA in healthy donors. The CDR3 has 15 amino acids. CDR1 and CDR2 from the germline V gene are MNHEY and SVGAGI. V lost 0 bases, J lost 6 bases, and 15 bases lay in between. Primers: 60 Vbeta forward and 13 Jbeta reverse. Clones were sequenced by immunoSEQ multiplex PCR, and TCRdb holds only the in-frame ones, with some missing. The sample shows about 200,000 clones, just under 70% of them seen only once. The sequenced sample consisted of PBMCs. This TCR was recovered from a man aged 35 to 55 in good health and CMV-seropositive. The chain combines TRBV6-5 with TRBJ2-7, with D possibly TRBD1 on 6 matching bases. In nucleotides, the CDR3 is TGTGCCAGCAGTTACTCTACAGGGTTGCACTCCGAGCAGTACTTC. It encodes CASSYSTGLHSEQYF.